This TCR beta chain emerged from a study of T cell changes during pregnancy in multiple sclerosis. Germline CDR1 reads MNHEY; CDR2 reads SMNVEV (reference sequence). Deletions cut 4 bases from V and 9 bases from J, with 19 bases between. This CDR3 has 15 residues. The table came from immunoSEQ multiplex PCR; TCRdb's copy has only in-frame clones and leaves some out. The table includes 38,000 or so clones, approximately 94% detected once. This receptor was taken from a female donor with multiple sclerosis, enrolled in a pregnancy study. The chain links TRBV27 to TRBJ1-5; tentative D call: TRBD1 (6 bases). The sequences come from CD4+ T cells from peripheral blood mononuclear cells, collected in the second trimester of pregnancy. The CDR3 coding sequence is TGTGCCAGCAGTTCCCGCAGGGGAGGGTCGGGGCCCCAGCATTTT. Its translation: CASSSRRGGSGPQHF.